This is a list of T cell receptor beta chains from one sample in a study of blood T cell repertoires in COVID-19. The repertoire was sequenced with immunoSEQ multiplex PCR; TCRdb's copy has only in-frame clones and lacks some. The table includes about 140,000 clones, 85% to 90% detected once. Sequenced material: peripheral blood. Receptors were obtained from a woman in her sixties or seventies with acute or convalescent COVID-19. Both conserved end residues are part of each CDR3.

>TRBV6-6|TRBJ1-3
CASSLGGTGGNTIYF
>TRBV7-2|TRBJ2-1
CASSPLAGATSSYNEQFF
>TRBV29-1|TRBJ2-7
CSVEVLNRGQGEQYF
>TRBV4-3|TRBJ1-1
CASSPGHANTEAFF
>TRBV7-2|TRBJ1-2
CASSPSGTGDSTF
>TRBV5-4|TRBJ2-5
CASSPRDRGVETQYF
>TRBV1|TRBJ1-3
CTSSEGTGLSSGNTIYF
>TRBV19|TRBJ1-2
CASSIGRTGEDGYTF
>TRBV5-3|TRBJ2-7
CARSLTPPGQGSYEQYF
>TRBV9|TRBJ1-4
CASSTRGRGGDEKLFF
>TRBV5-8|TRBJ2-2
CASFLQGDGTGELFF
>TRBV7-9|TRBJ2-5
CASRSGGETQYF
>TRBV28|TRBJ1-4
CASSLISGQSTLGKLFF
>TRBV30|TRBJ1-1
CAWSGQVNTEAFF
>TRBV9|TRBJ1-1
CASSVTGSSEAFF
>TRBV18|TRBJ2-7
CASSPGTDRDEQYF
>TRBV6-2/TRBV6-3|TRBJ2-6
CASSYSVGRGILFGANVLTF
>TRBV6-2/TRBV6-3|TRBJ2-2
CASSPGLGEGTGELFF
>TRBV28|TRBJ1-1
CASRGTSNTEAFF
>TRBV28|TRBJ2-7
CASRSVGRGSYEQYF
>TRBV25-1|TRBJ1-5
CASSESRHSNQPQHF
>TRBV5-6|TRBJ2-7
CASSLYRTVVYEQYF
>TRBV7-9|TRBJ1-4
CASSDFGGSDEKLFF
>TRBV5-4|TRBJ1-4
CASSSGSFSTNEKLFF
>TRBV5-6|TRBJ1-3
CASSSVRDRGNTIYF
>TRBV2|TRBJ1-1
CASSAIRQGAEAFF
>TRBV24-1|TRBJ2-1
CATSDRQGAIYNEQFF
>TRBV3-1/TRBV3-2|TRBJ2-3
CASSPGLAGVLTDTQYF
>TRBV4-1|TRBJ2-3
CASSRNTGVRTDTQYF
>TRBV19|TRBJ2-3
CASSFRGRGTDTQYF
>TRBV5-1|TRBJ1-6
CASSFNENSPLHF
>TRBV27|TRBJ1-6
CASSTGVQSYNSPLHF
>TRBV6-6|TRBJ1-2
CASSYGAGDYGYTF
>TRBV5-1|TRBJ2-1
CASSFGTGGPREQFF
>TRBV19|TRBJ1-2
CATRSGGLRGYTF
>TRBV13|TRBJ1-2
CASSLRSGDYGYTF
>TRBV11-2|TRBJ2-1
CASSLLAGGLYNEQFF
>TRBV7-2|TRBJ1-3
CASSMDLRAGNTIYF
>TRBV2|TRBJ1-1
CASRVGDPMNTEAFF
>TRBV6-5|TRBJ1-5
CASRPGNNQPQHF
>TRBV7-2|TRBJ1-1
CASRGGAGGTEAFF
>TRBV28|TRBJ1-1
CASRSLFNRDTEAFF
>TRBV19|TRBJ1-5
CASSRGQSSNQPQHF
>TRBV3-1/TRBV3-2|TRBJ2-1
CASWLTGGRYNEQFF
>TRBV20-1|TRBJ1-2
CSAPKHGGYTF
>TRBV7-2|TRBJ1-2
CASSLVPGQLNYGYTF
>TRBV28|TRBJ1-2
CASSLAWGGGYTF
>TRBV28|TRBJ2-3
CASRADSAGTDTQYF